Shown below are 16 T cell receptor beta chains from a single sample sequenced in a study of a mutant IDH1 vaccine in newly diagnosed glioma. Sequencing was performed with immunoSEQ multiplex PCR; in TCRdb, only in-frame clones are kept and a portion is missing. The sample contains around 31,000 clones, around 89% of which appear only once. Time point: week 11, during vaccination. Alongside topical imiquimod, each dose of vaccine comprised 300 ug of mutant IDH1 20-mer peptide. No cognate antigen is known for these TCRs. The material was PBMCs, obtained from a glioma patient whose treatment included an IDH1 peptide vaccine. These receptors all stem from a man aged 18-30 years with glioma.

This chain connects TRBV7-9 to TRBJ2-7; 11 bases line up with TRBD1. The CDR3 consists of 15 residues. Germline-derived CDR1 and CDR2 are SEHNR and FQNEAQ (reference sequence). V lost 5 bases to trimming and J lost 3 bases; unmatched junction nucleotides: 6. Written as DNA, the CDR3 is TGTGCCAGCAGCGTATGGGGGACAGGGGGCTACGAGCAGTACTTC. Translation: CASSVWGTGGYEQYF.

The chain joins TRBV7-9 to TRBJ2-2; D is possibly TRBD1 (5 bases). The CDR3 sequence is 12 residues long. The germline CDR1 and CDR2 sequences are SEHNR and FQNEAQ (reference sequence). The V gene lost 9 bases and the J gene lost 5 bases, with 10 bases spanning the gap. The CDR3: CASLRATGELFF. DNA for the CDR3: TGTGCCAGTCTCAGGGCTACCGGGGAGCTGTTTTTT.

J is TRBJ1-5 and V is TRBV4-1, with a tentative D call TRBD1 (6 bases). V was clipped by 3 bases and J by 0 bases, with 9 bases between them. The CDR3 sequence is 15 residues long. Germline V gene sequence: CDR1 MGHRA, CDR2 YSYEKL. The CDR3 nucleotides are TGCGCCAGCAGCCAGGGACACGATAGCAATCAGCCCCAGCATTTT. Translation: CASSQGHDSNQPQHF.

This CDR3 reads CAWSAPWDSGELFF. The CDR3 region has the DNA TGTGCCTGGAGTGCTCCTTGGGATTCCGGGGAGCTGTTTTTT. V and J are TRBV30 and TRBJ2-2; no clear D. The length of the CDR3 is 14 residues. Trimming cost V 1 base and J 6 bases, with 12 bases left between them. Germline lookup yields CDR1 GTSNPN and CDR2 SVGIG (reference sequence).

The chain recombines TRBV6-5 with TRBJ1-1; D gene unclear. This CDR3 spans 14 amino acids. Trimming stripped 2 bases from V and 4 bases from J, with 11 bases between. The germline gives CDR1 MNHEY, CDR2 SVGAGI. The DNA for the CDR3 is TGTGCCAGCAGTTACCGCCATCTGGGCACTGAAGCTTTCTTT. Translated: CASSYRHLGTEAFF.

This clone was seen just once. The chain recombines TRBV27 with TRBJ2-7; D is unresolved. Germline V gene data show CDR1 as MNHEY and CDR2 as SMNVEV (reference sequence). Deletions cut 3 bases from V and 2 bases from J, with 11 bases between. This CDR3 has 14 residues. The DNA for the CDR3 is TGTGCCAGCAGTTTGAGTGTTCCCCCCTACGAGCAGTACTTC. This sequence encodes CASSLSVPPYEQYF.

The rearrangement joins TRBV9 to TRBJ1-4; the D is unclear. Germline values: CDR1 SGDLS, CDR2 YYNGEE. CDR3 length: 15 residues. Trimming stripped 0 bases from V and 5 bases from J, with 11 bases between. The CDR3 bases are TGTGCCAGCAGCGTAGGGGAGGTCTCGAATGAAAAACTGTTTTTT. This encodes CASSVGEVSNEKLFF.

V usage is TRBV7-8 and J usage is TRBJ2-1; D perhaps matches TRBD1 (5 bases). This CDR3 is built from 17 residues. Germline CDR1 reads SGHVS; CDR2 reads FQNEAQ. V was trimmed by 4 bases and J by 0 bases, leaving 16 bases between them. CDR3 DNA: TGTGCCAGCAGCTGGGTGACAAATCAGGGCTCCTACAATGAGCAGTTCTTC. It yields the protein CASSWVTNQGSYNEQFF.

This rearrangement joins TRBV9 to TRBJ1-2; D is unresolved. The germline V gene encodes CDR1 SGDLS and CDR2 YYNGEE. V lost 0 bases to trimming and J lost 3 bases, with 12 bases between them. This CDR3 region has 15 residues. The CDR3 nucleotides are TGTGCCAGCAGCGTAGGTACGGGCGCGGACTATGGCTACACCTTC. This encodes CASSVGTGADYGYTF. The full variable domain, in which reference TRBV9 and TRBJ1-2 provide the parts outside the CDR3, is DSGVTQTPKHLITATGQRVTLRCSPRSGDLSVYWYQQSLDQGLQFLIQYYNGEERAKGNILERFSAQQFPDLHSELNLSSLELGDSALYFCASSVGTGADYGYTFGSGTRLTVV.

This sequence joins TRBV28 and TRBJ1-2; tentative D call: TRBD1 (6 bases). Germline lookup yields CDR1 MDHEN and CDR2 SYDVKM. The CDR3 is 15 amino acids. V gave up 5 bases and J gave up 0 bases, with 13 bases separating them. The DNA for the CDR3 is TGTGCCAGCAGTCCCCCCGGACAGCCTAACTATGGCTACACCTTC. Translating gives CASSPPGQPNYGYTF.

The CDR3 reads CASSLALTAGGRQPQHF. The CDR3 region has the DNA TGTGCCAGCAGCTTGGCCCTTACGGCAGGGGGACGTCAGCCCCAGCATTTT. The rearrangement uses TRBV7-2 and TRBJ1-5; 7 bases are shared with TRBD1. The CDR3 consists of 17 residues. Germline values: CDR1 SGHTA, CDR2 FQGNSA. V gave up 3 bases and J gave up 6 bases; unmatched junction bases: 14.

The chain links TRBV7-2 to TRBJ2-3, with TRBD2 identical over 8 bases. J gave up 6 bases and V 5 bases, and 4 bases lay outside the gene matches. CDR1 is SGHTA and CDR2 is FQGNSA in the germline V gene. The CDR3 has 13 amino acids. The DNA for the CDR3 is TGTGCCAGCAGCCCTAGCGGGTTGGATACGCAGTATTTT. This translates into CASSPSGLDTQYF.

The V call is TRBV6-5, the J call TRBJ1-1, with D perhaps TRBD1 (6 bases). Per germline, CDR1 MNHEY and CDR2 SVGAGI. V was cut by 6 bases and J by 1 base, with 9 bases left in between. The CDR3 has 13 amino acids. The CDR3 loop reads CASSRGQNTEAFF. In nucleotides, the CDR3 is TGTGCCAGCAGCAGGGGACAGAACACTGAAGCTTTCTTT.

The genes are TRBV19 and TRBJ2-5, with D possibly being TRBD1 or TRBD2 (5 bases each). The CDR3 is 15 residues long. V dropped 1 base and J dropped 5 bases, with 14 bases sitting between them. Per germline, CDR1 LNHDA and CDR2 SQIVND (reference sequence). The CDR3 sequence is CASSIGGQGWETQYF. The CDR3 DNA follows: TGTGCCAGTAGTATAGGCGGGCAGGGCTGGGAGACCCAGTACTTC. Full variable domain (rest looked up from reference TRBV19 and TRBJ2-5): DGGITQSPKYLFRKEGQNVTLSCEQNLNHDAMYWYRQDPGQGLRLIYYSQIVNDFQKGDIAEGYSVSREKKESFPLTVTSAQKNPTAFYLCASSIGGQGWETQYFGPGTRLLVL.

The CDR3 DNA reads TGCGCCAGCAGCACGGGGGGGAACACCGGGGAGCTGTTTTTT. Protein: CASSTGGNTGELFF. The chain employs TRBV10-2 and TRBJ2-2, with 7 bases fitting TRBD2. Germline-derived CDR1 and CDR2 are WSHSY and SAAADI. V was pared by 6 bases and J by 1 base, with 2 bases of the junction left unmatched. The CDR3 is 14 amino acids.

The V and J genes are TRBV5-8 and TRBJ1-4; D gene unclear. This CDR3 has 13 residues. Germline assignment: CDR1 SGHTS and CDR2 YDEGEE. The ends were cut back, 4 bases at V and 12 bases at J, with 16 bases in the middle. In DNA, the CDR3 is TGTGCCAGCAGCCGCGGGCCCATGGGTGAACTGTTTTTT. Protein: CASSRGPMGELFF. Together with reference TRBV5-8 and TRBJ1-4, the CDR3 gives the full variable domain: EAGVTQSPTHLIKTRGQQATLRCSPISGHTSVYWYQQALGLGLQFLLWYDEGEERNRGNFPPRFSGRQFPNYSSELNVNALELEDSALYLCASSRGPMGELFFGSGTQLSVL.